Following are 29 T cell receptor beta chains from one sample sequenced in a study of cytomegalovirus exposure and HLA in healthy donors (dated by TCRdb to about 2017). Libraries were constructed by the immunoSEQ multiplex PCR assay. For the multiplex PCR, a mixture combining 60 forward primers for TCR Vbeta segments and 13 reverse primers for TCR Jbeta segments was used. Not all clones reach the TCRdb copy of this immuneACCESS table, which keeps in-frame sequences only. Checked studies attribute under half of the gap to unresolved V genes and leave the rest unexplained. This sample gives tens of thousands of clones in total; roughly 60% of them show up just once. The biggest ten clones account for 20% to 25% of the sample. The sample was PBMCs. Source of these receptors: a woman in her forties or fifties in good health and CMV-seropositive.

The chain is built from TRBV7-6 and TRBJ1-1; 9 positions agree with TRBD1. V lost 3 bases to trimming and J lost 8 bases; unmatched junction nucleotides: 1. CDR1 is SGHVS, CDR2 FNYEAQ, per germline. There are 12 residues in the CDR3. CDR3 DNA sequence: TGTGCCAGCAGCTTTACAGGGGGCGAAGCTTTCTTT. Translating it yields CASSFTGGEAFF. Drawing the rest from reference TRBV7-6 and TRBJ1-1, the complete variable domain is GAGVSQSPRYKVTKRGQDVALRCDPISGHVSLYWYRQALGQGPEFLTYFNYEAQQDKSGLPNDRFSAERPEGSISTLTIQRTEQRDSAMYRCASSFTGGEAFFGQGTRLTVV.

This chain uses TRBV7-2 with TRBJ1-2, with a tentative D call TRBD1 (6 bases). The V end was cut by 5 bases, the J end by 6 bases, with 16 bases between. The germline V gene has CDR1 SGHTA and CDR2 FQGNSA. The CDR3 has 14 residues. The CDR3 DNA follows: TGTGCCAGCAGCCAACAGGGATCTGGTAATGGCTACACCTTC. It codes for CASSQQGSGNGYTF.

The chain carries TRBV19 and TRBJ1-5, with unresolved D. The CDR3 is 15 residues long. The V gene's germline CDR1 is LNHDA and CDR2 SQIVND (reference sequence). The V gene lost 5 bases and the J gene lost 4 bases, with 15 bases spanning the gap. In DNA, the CDR3 is TGTGCCAGTAGTTTTCAGGCCGGCGGGAATCAGCCCCAGCATTTT. Translating gives CASSFQAGGNQPQHF.

The rearrangement joins TRBV2 to TRBJ2-7; 9 bases match TRBD2. CDR1 is SNHLY and CDR2 is FYNNEI in the germline V gene. This CDR3 contains 15 residues. Losses at the gene ends were 4 bases for V and 3 bases for J; bases not matched to a gene: 7. DNA for the CDR3: TGTGCCAGCAGTGTAGGGCGGGGGGGCCGCTACGAGCAGTACTTC. This gives the protein CASSVGRGGRYEQYF.

The chain carries TRBV20-1 and TRBJ2-7, with D perhaps TRBD2 (5 bases). Germline assignment: CDR1 DFQATT and CDR2 SNEGSKA (reference sequence). V lost 5 bases to trimming and J lost 3 bases, with 8 bases between them. CDR3 length: 11 residues. CDR3 nucleotide sequence: TGCAGTGCTCTGGACTTCTACGAGCAGTACTTC. Its translation is CSALDFYEQYF.

The chain uses TRBV14 and TRBJ2-2; TRBD1 matches at 7 bases. The CDR3 has 15 amino acids. CDR1 and CDR2 (germline): SGHDN, FVKESK. Trimming at V came to 4 bases and at J to 7 bases, leaving 9 bases not matched to a gene. For the CDR3, the DNA is TGTGCCAGCAGCCGCGGACAGGCCTTCAGCGGGGAGCTGTTTTTT. Translating it yields CASSRGQAFSGELFF. The variable domain in full, with the rest retrieved from reference TRBV14 and TRBJ2-2, is EAGVTQFPSHSVIEKGQTVTLRCDPISGHDNLYWYRRVMGKEIKFLLHFVKESKQDESGMPNNRFLAERTGGTYSTLKVQPAELEDSGVYFCASSRGQAFSGELFFGEGSRLTVL.

The chain recombines TRBV7-7 with TRBJ1-1, with D possibly TRBD1 on 5 matching bases. Germline CDR1 SSHAT, CDR2 FNYEAQ (reference sequence). V dropped 5 bases and J dropped 1 base, with 8 bases sitting between them. The CDR3 is 13 residues long. CDR3 bases: TGTGCCAGCAGCCTCGACAGGAACACTGAAGCTTTCTTT. Its translation: CASSLDRNTEAFF.

V and J are TRBV5-6 and TRBJ2-2, with 8 bases identical to TRBD1. The V and J ends lost 2 bases and 6 bases, in that order; junction bases with no gene match: 6. CDR3 size: 15 residues. Germline-derived CDR1 and CDR2 are SGHDT and YYEEEE. Written as DNA, the CDR3 is TGTGCCAGCAGCTTCGGGACAGGTCTCGCCGGGGAGCTGTTTTTT. Protein: CASSFGTGLAGELFF.

J is TRBJ2-5 and V is TRBV30; perhaps TRBD1 as D (5 bases). The CDR3 sequence is 14 residues long. V was shortened by 2 bases and J by 4 bases, with 14 bases between the two germline ends. CDR1 is GTSNPN and CDR2 is SVGIG in the germline V gene (reference sequence). The CDR3: CAWSPGWAGETQYF. For the CDR3, the DNA is TGTGCCTGGAGTCCAGGGTGGGCCGGAGAGACCCAGTACTTC. The variable domain in full, completed from reference TRBV30 and TRBJ2-5, reads SQTIHQWPATLVQPVGSPLSLECTVEGTSNPNLYWYRQAAGRGLQLLFYSVGIGQISSEVPQNLSASRPQDRQFILSSKKLLLSDSGFYLCAWSPGWAGETQYFGPGTRLLVL.

CDR3 residues: CASSELGVQGTTNEKLFF. In nucleotides, the CDR3 is TGTGCCAGCAGTGAATTGGGTGTCCAGGGGACGACTAATGAAAAACTGTTTTTT. The J gene is TRBJ1-4, the V gene TRBV2; a possible D gene is TRBD1 (6 bases). V lost 2 bases and J 2 bases, leaving 18 bases between the germline ends. In germline, CDR1 is SNHLY, CDR2 FYNNEI. This CDR3 has 18 residues.

The chain couples TRBV5-4 to TRBJ1-3; a possible D gene is TRBD1 (6 bases). The CDR3 has 14 amino acids. The ends were cut back, 0 bases at V and 2 bases at J, with 6 bases in the middle. Germline CDR1 SGHNT, CDR2 YYREEE (reference sequence). Here the CDR3 reads CASSLDRAGNTIYF. CDR3 nucleotide sequence: TGTGCCAGCAGCTTGGACAGGGCTGGAAACACCATATATTTT.

The chain employs TRBV4-1 and TRBJ1-1, with TRBD1 matching 9 bases. The CDR3 is 20 amino acids. V trimming: 0 bases; J trimming: 4 bases; junction bases outside the gene matches: 18. CDR1 and CDR2 from the germline V gene are MGHRA and YSYEKL. The CDR3 DNA follows: TGCGCCAGCAGCCAAGATGATGGGACCCCACAGGGGGCCTTCGTCACTGAAGCTTTCTTT. This encodes CASSQDDGTPQGAFVTEAFF.

This clone was counted a single time. The rearrangement links TRBV7-2 to TRBJ1-1; a weak D match, TRBD1 (6 bases). CDR1 and CDR2 from the germline V gene are SGHTA and FQGNSA. Trimming removed 5 bases from V and 1 base from J, with 14 bases in between. The CDR3 runs to 15 residues. CDR3 nucleotide sequence: TGTGCCAGCAGCCGCCCGGGGGGGCGGAACACTGAAGCTTTCTTT. Its translation is CASSRPGGRNTEAFF.

The J gene is TRBJ2-7, the V gene TRBV7-9, with a possible D match to TRBD1 (6 bases). The V gene lost 1 base and the J gene lost 0 bases, with 10 bases spanning the gap. The germline gives CDR1 SEHNR, CDR2 FQNEAQ (reference sequence). CDR3 size: 15 residues. The CDR3 loop reads CASSLGAGASYEQYF. For the CDR3, the DNA is TGTGCCAGCAGCTTAGGGGCAGGGGCCTCCTACGAGCAGTACTTC.

The J gene is TRBJ1-2, the V gene TRBV5-4, with D tentatively TRBD1 (6 bases). V shed 10 bases and J shed 4 bases, with 14 bases lying between them. The CDR3 runs 12 residues. The germline gives CDR1 SGHNT, CDR2 YYREEE (reference sequence). Here the CDR3 reads CAGGGEGYGYTF. Here the CDR3 DNA reads TGTGCCGGAGGGGGGGAGGGCTATGGCTACACCTTC.

V and J are TRBV5-1 and TRBJ2-1, with TRBD2 as a possible D gene (6 bases). The V end lost 4 bases, the J end lost 0 bases, and 11 bases lay between the germline ends. The CDR3 covers 15 residues. Germline CDR1 reads SGHRS; CDR2 reads YFSETQ. The chain's CDR3 is CASSQTGSSYNEQFF. The CDR3 bases are TGCGCCAGCAGCCAGACCGGGAGCTCCTACAATGAGCAGTTCTTC.

In this sample, this clone turned up once. V gene TRBV28 combines with J gene TRBJ2-7, with 8 bases identical to TRBD1. J gave up 0 bases and V 5 bases, and 3 bases lay outside the gene matches. The CDR3 totals 14 residues. Germline V CDR1 and CDR2: MDHEN, SYDVKM. CDR3 loop: CASSPQGASYEQYF. CDR3 bases: TGTGCCAGCAGTCCGCAGGGGGCCTCCTACGAGCAGTACTTC.

V is TRBV5-4 and J is TRBJ1-2; D might be TRBD1 (6 bases). The CDR3 length is 14 residues. Per the germline V gene, CDR1 is SGHNT and CDR2 is YYREEE (reference sequence). The V and J ends lost 7 bases and 0 bases respectively, with 13 bases between them. CDR3 DNA sequence: TGTGCCAGCCGAGGGACACAAACTAACTATGGCTACACCTTC. Translation: CASRGTQTNYGYTF.

The chain links TRBV6-5 to TRBJ1-1; tentative D call: TRBD1 (6 bases). The CDR3 runs to 14 residues. The germline V gene encodes CDR1 MNHEY and CDR2 SVGAGI. Trimming stripped 4 bases from V and 4 bases from J, with 13 bases between. CDR3 sequence: CASSWGGVGTEAFF. CDR3 nucleotide sequence: TGTGCCAGCAGTTGGGGGGGCGTCGGCACTGAAGCTTTCTTT.

This clone was seen ten or more times. The chain employs TRBV10-2 and TRBJ2-3; no reliable D call. V was pared by 0 bases and J by 7 bases, with 5 bases between. Germline loops: CDR1 WSHSY, CDR2 SAAADI. The CDR3 is 12 amino acids. CDR3 nucleotides: TGCGCCAGCAGTGAGTCGTCCAATACGCAGTATTTT. It yields the protein CASSESSNTQYF.

The chain has TRBV2 and TRBJ1-3; 8 bases align to TRBD1. Per germline, CDR1 SNHLY and CDR2 FYNNEI. This CDR3 is 15 amino acids long. The junction had 9 bases not matched to a gene; V was cut back by 7 bases and J by 4 bases. This CDR3 reads CASTQEGTGGNTIYF. In DNA form, the CDR3 reads TGTGCCAGCACCCAGGAGGGGACAGGAGGAAACACCATATATTTT.

The gene calls are TRBV7-9 and TRBJ2-5; tentatively, D is TRBD1 (5 bases). This CDR3 spans 15 amino acids. Per the germline V gene, CDR1 is SEHNR and CDR2 is FQNEAQ (reference sequence). Trimming cost V 6 bases and J 5 bases, with 19 bases left between them. The CDR3 sequence: CASRSGQGGWETQYF. The CDR3 nucleotides read TGTGCCAGCAGAAGTGGGCAGGGTGGTTGGGAGACCCAGTACTTC.

This clone was seen a handful of times. V usage is TRBV5-1 and J usage is TRBJ2-1; D may be TRBD2 (6 bases). The V end lost 0 bases, the J end lost 15 bases, and 13 bases lay between the germline ends. Germline lookup yields CDR1 SGHRS and CDR2 YFSETQ. This CDR3 is 12 amino acids long. CDR3: CASSLGSDYSFF. For the CDR3, the DNA is TGCGCCAGCAGCTTGGGTTCGGACTACTCGTTCTTC.

J is TRBJ1-5 and V is TRBV6-5; tentatively, D is TRBD1 (5 bases). Per the germline V gene, CDR1 is MNHEY and CDR2 is SVGAGI. This CDR3 is built from 14 residues. Trimming took 7 bases from V and 5 from J, leaving 15 bases between them. CDR3 in amino acids: CASTAQVGDQPQHF. In nucleotides, the CDR3 is TGTGCCAGCACCGCACAGGTAGGGGATCAGCCCCAGCATTTT.

The gene calls are TRBV7-9 and TRBJ2-3; a weak D match, TRBD2 (6 bases). V lost 1 base, J lost 2 bases, and 10 bases lay in between. Germline V CDR1 and CDR2: SEHNR, FQNEAQ (reference sequence). The CDR3 has 15 residues. The CDR3 DNA follows: TGTGCCAGCAGCTTAGTGGCGGGGTACACAGATACGCAGTATTTT. The encoded protein is CASSLVAGYTDTQYF.

The chain employs TRBV2 and TRBJ2-3; no definite D call. Germline CDR1 SNHLY, CDR2 FYNNEI. The germline V and J ends were trimmed by 7 bases and 2 bases, with 13 bases remaining between them. The CDR3 spans 14 residues. CDR3 coding DNA: TGTGCCAGCATGCGTCTAACCTACACAGATACGCAGTATTTT. This encodes CASMRLTYTDTQYF.

J is TRBJ2-7 and V is TRBV2; D might be TRBD1 (5 bases). CDR1 and CDR2 (germline): SNHLY, FYNNEI. The germline V and J ends were trimmed by 2 bases and 5 bases, with 10 bases remaining between them. The CDR3 runs to 13 residues. The CDR3 reads CASSEMGQDEQYF. The DNA for the CDR3 is TGTGCCAGCAGTGAAATGGGGCAGGACGAGCAGTACTTC.

This clone has only a few counts. The V gene is TRBV27, the J gene TRBJ2-1, with TRBD2 matching 15 bases. CDR1 and CDR2 from the germline V gene are MNHEY and SMNVEV (reference sequence). The CDR3 sequence is 15 residues long. V was pared by 6 bases and J by 8 bases, with 5 bases of the junction left unmatched. This CDR3 is CASRPGLAGGYEQFF. CDR3 nucleotides: TGTGCCAGCAGGCCGGGACTAGCGGGGGGATATGAGCAGTTCTTC.

This clone has just a few counts. The chain combines TRBV7-2 with TRBJ1-2; perhaps TRBD1 as D (6 bases). V lost 5 bases and J 4 bases, leaving 17 bases between the germline ends. CDR3 length equals 15 residues. Germline CDR1 SGHTA, CDR2 FQGNSA. The CDR3 region is CASSPSGVHSYGYTF. The CDR3 DNA reads as TGTGCCAGCAGCCCCTCAGGGGTACACTCCTATGGCTACACCTTC.